This entry features one T cell receptor (beta chain) sequence. V shed 2 bases and J 5 bases; nucleotides not matched to a gene: 2. This CDR3 contains 15 residues. Germline-derived CDR1 and CDR2 are PRHDT and FYEKMQ (reference sequence). These data come from a study of blood T cell repertoires in COVID-19. In the authors' methods: Scientists estimated how many nucleated cells there were by amplifying reference gene primers. TCRdb keeps only in-frame clones here, not all; method: immunoSEQ multiplex PCR. That table supplies the V and J calls and clone size; D and trimming were determined from the DNA. The sample has about 220,000 clones, approximately 86% seen once.

Sample: PBMCs or T cells enriched from blood (not recorded which). The sequence came from a woman in her forties or fifties with acute COVID-19. The chain joins TRBV13 to TRBJ1-5, with TRBD1 matching 11 bases. CDR3 bases: TGTGCCAGCAGCTTACGGACAGGGGGCTATCAGCCCCAGCATTTT. Translation gives CASSLRTGGYQPQHF.